Ten or more counts support the clone carrying this T cell receptor (beta chain). Antigen: not known. The TCRbeta library incorporated unique molecular identifiers. TCRdb itself ran the PCR reads through MiXCR, one entry per CDR3 protein. The sample yields approximately 300,000 distinct CDR3 sequences, over 7.5% seen once. The data were obtained in a study of T-cell reconstitution after alpha-beta-depleted transplantation in children. The CDR3 loop spans 14 amino acids. Losses at the gene ends were 4 bases for V and 6 bases for J; bases not matched to a gene: 8. CDR1 and CDR2 from the germline V gene are SGHRS and YFSETQ. General study findings and limits: The authors attributed T-cell counts and diversity one year after transplant mostly to newly produced T cells. Expanded clones from the graft, numbering several hundred, reportedly supplied alpha-beta T cells about two months after transplant. Surviving recipient T cells and thymic progenitors produced the high day-60 TCRbeta diversity seen in some patients.

The receptor's source is a female patient aged 2 to 10 who had a stem cell transplant for Fanconi anemia, so the T cells may come from the graft donor. J is TRBJ2-7 and V is TRBV5-1, with 9 nucleotides matching TRBD2. This sample comprised peripheral blood, obtained 360 days after TCRalphabeta/CD19-depleted stem cell transplant. The CDR3 DNA sequence: TGCGCCAGCAGCCCCGGAGGTAGCGGGGGCGAGCAGTACTTC. Translating gives CASSPGGSGGEQYF.